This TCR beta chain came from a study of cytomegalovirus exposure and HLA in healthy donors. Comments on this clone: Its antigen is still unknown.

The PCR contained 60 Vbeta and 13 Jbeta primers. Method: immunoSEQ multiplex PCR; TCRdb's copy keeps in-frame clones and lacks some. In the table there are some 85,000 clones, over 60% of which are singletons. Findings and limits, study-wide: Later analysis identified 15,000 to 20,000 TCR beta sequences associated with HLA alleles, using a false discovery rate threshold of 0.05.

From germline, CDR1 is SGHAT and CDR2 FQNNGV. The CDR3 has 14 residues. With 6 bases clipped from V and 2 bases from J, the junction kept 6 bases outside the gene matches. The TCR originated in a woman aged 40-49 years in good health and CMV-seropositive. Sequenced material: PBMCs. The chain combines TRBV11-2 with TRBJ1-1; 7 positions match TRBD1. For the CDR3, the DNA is TGTGCCAGCAGTTACAACAGGGGAAACACTGAAGCTTTCTTT. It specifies CASSYNRGNTEAFF.